Detailed here is one T cell receptor beta chain. The antigen is not known. This record comes from a study of shared clonotypes between healthy human individuals. Study information: CD4 naive and memory got three plates each, CD8 naive two, CD8 memory one. Study-wide points: Exclusively blood specimens were collected; tissue repertoires likely differ. Shared across a few donors were around 5% of the naive CD4 clonotypes.

The V segment lost 5 bases and the J segment 0 bases; nucleotides outside the gene matches: 9. Germline assignment: CDR1 MDHEN and CDR2 SYDVKM. This CDR3 spans 17 amino acids. Every subset had its genomic DNA shared out evenly among several immunoSEQ plates. Profiled with immunoSEQ multiplex PCR; TCRdb holds only in-frame clones, not every one. This table has approximately 2,000,000 clones, about 90% appearing once. The TCR was taken from a man younger than 30 in good health. Some clones in this sample may be carry-over from other donors' samples. This chain connects TRBV28 to TRBJ1-5; 8 bases agree with TRBD1. The sample taken for sequencing was naive CD4+ T cells from PBMCs. The subset here: CD45RA+ positively selected. As DNA, the CDR3 is TGTGCCAGCAGTCTTTACAGGGGGTTTGATAGCAATCAGCCCCAGCATTTT. It specifies CASSLYRGFDSNQPQHF.